This T cell receptor (beta chain) originates from a study of T cells in Graves' hyperthyroidism and ophthalmopathy. General study points: A 13 V-J model separated ophthalmopathy from stable hyperthyroidism. Also found in blood were most expanded thyroid clonotypes above 0.001.

This clonotype was seen ten or more times. The antigen remains undetermined. The length of the CDR3 is 15 residues. V was shortened by 6 bases and J by 0 bases, with 15 bases between the two germline ends. Germline V gene sequence: CDR1 MNHEY, CDR2 SMNVEV (reference sequence). RNA transcripts yielded amplified TCR beta CDR3 regions. An initial round of RT-PCR targeting the TCR CDR3 relied on the HTBI primer set. Each CDR3 protein gets one entry after TCRdb re-called the multiplex PCR reads with MiXCR. The sample lists about 590,000 distinct CDR3 sequences; around a sixth were seen once. The sample taken for sequencing was blood. The V gene is TRBV27, the J gene TRBJ2-7, with TRBD1 as a possible D gene (6 bases). The receptor's source is a woman under 40 with Graves' hyperthyroidism. Here the CDR3 reads CASRVQGSSSYEQYF. For the CDR3, the DNA is TGTGCCAGCAGGGTCCAGGGGTCGAGCTCCTACGAGCAGTACTTC.